This T cell receptor beta chain came from a study of T cells in localized non-small cell lung cancer. The CDR3 sequence is 14 residues long. Germline lookup yields CDR1 SNHLY and CDR2 FYNNEI. The ends lost 5 bases at V and 8 bases at J; junction bases unmatched: 6. Comment on this clone: What it recognizes is unknown.

Study findings and constraints: Longer overall survival associated with higher blood T cell density; shorter survival with higher adjacent-lung clonality. Adjacent uninvolved lung tissue had the highest T cell clonality, exceeding tumor. When the top 100 tumor clones were examined, a median about 60 of them also appeared in the adjacent lung, which was paired and uninvolved. Multi-region tumor sequencing was not done, so intratumor heterogeneity could not be excluded.

Clones were sequenced by immunoSEQ multiplex PCR, and TCRdb holds only the in-frame ones, with some missing. The table has 70,000 to 85,000 clones, about 88% seen once. The chain joins TRBV2 to TRBJ1-4; 9 bases match TRBD1. The origin of this receptor is a female donor at least 60 years old with stage I lung adenocarcinoma. Source: peripheral blood, taken before any cancer treatment. The CDR3 region is CASSLQGAWEKLFF. The CDR3 coding sequence is TGTGCCAGCAGTCTACAGGGGGCCTGGGAAAAACTGTTTTTT.